This TCR beta chain was profiled in a study of cytomegalovirus exposure and HLA in healthy donors. The germline V gene has CDR1 MDHEN and CDR2 SYDVKM. This CDR3 spans 17 amino acids. J was trimmed by 4 bases and V by 6 bases; bases with no gene match: 12. In the PCR, 60 Vbeta and 13 Jbeta primers were used. Measured with immunoSEQ multiplex PCR; TCRdb has only the in-frame clones, and not every one. The sample includes about 69,000 clones, about 74% seen only once; the top ten take about a fifth. With regard to this clone: Its antigen is still unknown.

Findings of the study overall: Analysis performed later showed TCR beta chains linked to HLA being more clonally expanded than equally common others. Rarity marked most TCR sequences, yet some public TCRs occurred in many donors. A likely sequencing artifact accounted for one observed cluster of highly shared sequence variants.

The chain employs TRBV28 and TRBJ1-1; TRBD1 agrees at 12 bases. The sequenced material came from PBMCs. The sequence came from a woman in her twenties or thirties in good health and CMV-seropositive. CDR3 nucleotide sequence: TGTGCCAGCAGGCTAACCGGGACAGGGGGCTTCTTCACTGAAGCTTTCTTT. It encodes CASRLTGTGGFFTEAFF.